These 25 T cell receptor beta chains were sequenced from one sample in a study of response to subunit inactivated influenza vaccine. One entry per CDR3 protein, called by TCRdb with MiXCR from the RT-PCR reads. The sample has 500,000 to 700,000 distinct CDR3 sequences; less than 25% are singletons. These same records also appear under a second study, on T cells expressing NK-cell markers. That work adds: As the method of synthesis, 5'RACE template switching with UMIs yielded TCR beta cDNA.

The source was CD4+ T cells sorted from PBMCs, collected 11 to 12 days after vaccination. The receptors stem from a man over 45 who received an inactivated influenza vaccine.

The J gene is TRBJ2-7, the V gene TRBV3-1, with a tentative D call TRBD2 (6 bases). The V end was cut by 2 bases, the J end by 4 bases, with 15 bases between. From germline, CDR1 is LGHDT and CDR2 YNNKEL (reference sequence). This CDR3 is built from 15 residues. DNA of the CDR3: TGTGCCAGCAGCCAACGGGAGATGGGTTCTTACGAGCAGTACTTC. It codes for CASSQREMGSYEQYF.

This chain connects TRBV11-2 to TRBJ2-3; D is undetermined. Germline V CDR1 and CDR2: SGHAT, FQNNGV. This CDR3 region has 15 residues. With 5 bases removed from V and 1 base from J, the gap between germline ends came to 13 bases. The CDR3 is CASSLVGLRTDTQYF. CDR3 DNA: TGTGCCAGCAGCCTGGTGGGTTTACGCACAGATACGCAGTATTTT.

The chain is built from TRBV20-1 and TRBJ2-2; 8 bases match TRBD2. Germline CDR1 DFQATT, CDR2 SNEGSKA (reference sequence). This CDR3 spans 16 amino acids. Unmatched junction bases numbered 7, after V lost 3 bases and J lost 1 base. DNA for the CDR3: TGCAGTGCTAGGACCCTAGCGGGCCAGAACACCGGGGAGCTGTTTTTT. Amino acid sequence: CSARTLAGQNTGELFF.

This chain uses TRBV20-1 with TRBJ1-5; D is unresolved. The CDR3 contains 13 residues. CDR1 DFQATT and CDR2 SNEGSKA come from the germline V gene (reference sequence). Trimming shortened V by 2 bases and J by 9 bases, and 14 bases separated the two germline ends. The CDR3, as DNA: TGCAGTGCTAGATACGGGTCCCTAGGGCCCCAGCATTTT. This translates into CSARYGSLGPQHF.

This clonotype was recorded at least ten times. The rearrangement uses TRBV12-3 or TRBV12-4 and TRBJ2-3, with TRBD1 identical over 9 bases. V shed 3 bases, J shed 0 bases, and the junction held 1 base outside the gene matches. The CDR3 loop spans 15 amino acids. For the CDR3, the DNA is TGTGCCAGCAGTTTGGGGACAGGGAGCACAGATACGCAGTATTTT. Translation gives CASSLGTGSTDTQYF.

The CDR3 loop is CAWSRPGRNTEAFF. The CDR3, as DNA: TGTGCCTGGAGTAGGCCGGGGAGGAACACTGAAGCTTTCTTT. The V and J genes are TRBV30 and TRBJ1-1; no clear D gene. There are 14 residues in the CDR3. CDR1 and CDR2 from the germline V gene are GTSNPN and SVGIG (reference sequence). V lost 2 bases and J 1 base, leaving 11 bases between the germline ends.

This clonotype was seen a few times. V gene TRBV29-1 combines with J gene TRBJ2-4; a weak D match, TRBD1 (5 bases). The CDR3 runs 13 residues. The germline V and J ends were trimmed by 4 bases and 1 base, with 8 bases remaining between them. The germline V gene encodes CDR1 SQVTM and CDR2 ANQGSEA. Here the CDR3 reads CSVGRGAKNIQYF. Here the CDR3 DNA reads TGCAGCGTTGGTAGGGGTGCCAAAAACATTCAGTACTTC.

The J gene is TRBJ2-3, the V gene TRBV11-2, with 7 nucleotides matching TRBD2. Unmatched junction bases numbered 6, after V lost 5 bases and J lost 10 bases. The CDR3 runs 12 residues. Per the germline V gene, CDR1 is SGHAT and CDR2 is FQNNGV. CDR3 protein: CASSHQGRAQYF. The CDR3 DNA sequence: TGTGCCAGCAGCCATCAAGGGAGGGCGCAGTATTTT. Looking up the rest from reference TRBV11-2 and TRBJ2-3 gives the full variable domain: EAGVAQSPRYKIIEKRQSVAFWCNPISGHATLYWYQQILGQGPKLLIQFQNNGVVDDSQLPKDRFSAERLKGVDSTLKIQPAKLEDSAVYLCASSHQGRAQYFGPGTRLTVL.

This sequence joins TRBV24-1 and TRBJ1-2, with 12 bases fitting TRBD1. The trim removed 2 bases at V and 3 bases at J, leaving 3 bases unmatched. The CDR3 is 16 amino acids. CDR1 and CDR2 (germline): KGHDR, SFDVKD. The CDR3 DNA reads as TGTGCCACCAGTGATTGGGGGACAGGGGGCGACTATGGCTACACCTTC. It codes for CATSDWGTGGDYGYTF.

This clonotype occurred a few times. The chain has TRBV20-1 and TRBJ2-5; 14 bases align to TRBD2. V trimming: 3 bases; J trimming: 3 bases; junction bases outside the gene matches: 6. The CDR3 consists of 16 residues. Germline CDR1 is DFQATT and CDR2 is SNEGSKA (reference sequence). Here the CDR3 DNA reads TGCAGTGCTAGGAGCGGACTAGCGGGGGGAAAAGAGACCCAGTACTTC. Its protein is CSARSGLAGGKETQYF.

This clonotype was counted a few times. The chain has TRBV14 and TRBJ2-5; 7 bases are a match to TRBD1. Unmatched junction bases numbered 11, after V lost 6 bases and J lost 1 base. The V gene's germline CDR1 is SGHDN and CDR2 FVKESK. This CDR3 has 16 residues. CDR3 nucleotide sequence: TGTGCCAGCAGTTCCCCGGGACAGACAATCCAAGAGACCCAGTACTTC. Its translation: CASSSPGQTIQETQYF.

This CDR3 is CSARDSGLYKNIQYF. The DNA of the CDR3 is TGCAGTGCTAGGGATAGCGGGCTATACAAAAACATTCAGTACTTC. This chain uses TRBV20-1 with TRBJ2-4; TRBD2 matches 7 bases. Per germline, CDR1 DFQATT and CDR2 SNEGSKA (reference sequence). This CDR3 has 15 residues. Germline trimming cut 3 bases from V and 3 bases from J; bases unmatched to any gene: 8.

J is TRBJ2-5 and V is TRBV4-3, with a weak D call TRBD2 (5 bases). Looked up from germline, CDR1 is LGHNA and CDR2 is YSLEER. V gave up 4 bases and J gave up 4 bases, with 13 bases separating them. There are 14 residues in the CDR3. The CDR3 region is CASSPSGIGETQYF. CDR3 nucleotide sequence: TGCGCCAGCAGCCCTTCGGGGATAGGAGAGACCCAGTACTTC.

V is TRBV7-9 and J is TRBJ2-5, with D possibly being TRBD1 (6 bases). The CDR3 extends over 14 amino acids. Trimming cost V 5 bases and J 1 base, with 11 bases left between them. Germline V CDR1 and CDR2: SEHNR, FQNEAQ (reference sequence). CDR3 nucleotides: TGTGCCAGCAGCGCTGGACAGTCCCAAGAGACCCAGTACTTC. This encodes CASSAGQSQETQYF.

This clonotype has only a few counts. J is TRBJ2-7 and V is TRBV2; 7 nucleotides align to TRBD1. V lost 6 bases to trimming and J lost 3 bases; unmatched junction nucleotides: 8. The CDR3 sequence is 14 residues long. Germline V gene sequence: CDR1 SNHLY, CDR2 FYNNEI. For the CDR3, the DNA is TGTGCCAGCAGGACCACGACAGGGAACTACGAGCAGTACTTC. Protein sequence: CASRTTTGNYEQYF.

The chain combines TRBV7-2 with TRBJ1-5, with a weak D call TRBD1 (6 bases). CDR1 SGHTA and CDR2 FQGNSA come from the germline V gene. Trimming pared 3 bases from V and 2 bases from J, leaving 11 bases between. CDR3 length equals 15 residues. CDR3 sequence (DNA): TGTGCCAGCAGCTTCGGGGACATGGGCAATCAGCCCCAGCATTTT. It encodes CASSFGDMGNQPQHF.

This clonotype was observed a handful of times. V and J are TRBV11-2 and TRBJ2-3; perhaps TRBD2 as D (6 bases). Trimming cost V 7 bases and J 4 bases, with 15 bases left between them. The germline V gene has CDR1 SGHAT and CDR2 FQNNGV. CDR3 length: 14 amino acids. The CDR3 loop reads CASKPGLKADTQYF. CDR3 coding DNA: TGTGCCAGCAAGCCGGGACTTAAGGCAGATACGCAGTATTTT.

The CDR3 reads CASSLRRLAGITDTQYF. The DNA for the CDR3 is TGTGCCAGCAGCTTACGGAGACTAGCGGGGATCACAGATACGCAGTATTTT. The V and J genes are TRBV11-2 and TRBJ2-3, with 11 bases matching TRBD2. This CDR3 contains 17 residues. J lost 2 bases, V lost 2 bases, and 6 bases had no gene match. CDR1 SGHAT and CDR2 FQNNGV come from the germline V gene.

The DNA for the CDR3 is TGCGCCAGCAGCCAAGAATTTGTTGGCTGGACGACCCAGTACTTC. This codes for CASSQEFVGWTTQYF. This chain links TRBV4-3 with TRBJ2-5; D remains unclear. This CDR3 spans 15 amino acids. Germline V gives CDR1 LGHNA, CDR2 YSLEER. The V end was cut by 0 bases, the J end by 7 bases, with 15 bases between.

This clonotype has only a few counts. J is TRBJ2-1 and V is TRBV4-1; no reliable D call. Trimming shortened V by 3 bases and J by 8 bases, and 11 bases separated the two germline ends. The CDR3 is 13 amino acids. The germline V gene encodes CDR1 MGHRA and CDR2 YSYEKL. For the CDR3, the DNA is TGCGCCAGCAGCCAGCCCCTGGGCCATGAGCAGTTCTTC. Amino acid sequence: CASSQPLGHEQFF.

This clonotype has just a few counts. J is TRBJ2-1 and V is TRBV29-1; 8 bases line up with TRBD2. J was trimmed by 0 bases and V by 4 bases; bases with no gene match: 8. The CDR3 is 16 residues long. The germline V gene encodes CDR1 SQVTM and CDR2 ANQGSEA. DNA for the CDR3: TGCAGCGTTGCCCCCATGAGCGGGAGCTCCTACAATGAGCAGTTCTTC. Translating gives CSVAPMSGSSYNEQFF.

This clonotype was seen a few times. This chain links TRBV20-1 with TRBJ2-7; TRBD1 aligns across 9 bases. Germline V gene sequence: CDR1 DFQATT, CDR2 SNEGSKA (reference sequence). With 8 bases clipped from V and 1 base from J, the junction kept 9 bases outside the gene matches. The CDR3 has 14 residues. The CDR3 region has the DNA TGCAGTCTTACGGGACAGGGCCGTTCCTACGAGCAGTACTTC. It codes for CSLTGQGRSYEQYF.

The rearrangement joins TRBV7-9 to TRBJ2-5; 7 nucleotides align to TRBD1. With 1 base clipped from V and 5 bases from J, the junction kept 7 bases outside the gene matches. CDR3 length equals 15 residues. From germline, CDR1 is SEHNR and CDR2 FQNEAQ (reference sequence). The DNA of the CDR3 is TGTGCCAGCAGCTTAGGAGGGACAGTTAGGGAGACCCAGTACTTC. Residues: CASSLGGTVRETQYF.

A few counts support this clonotype. V and J are TRBV10-3 and TRBJ1-6; 7 nucleotides match TRBD1. Trimming cost V 0 bases and J 9 bases; bases outside gene matches: 5. CDR1 is ENHRY and CDR2 is SYGVKD in the germline V gene. This CDR3 has 15 amino acids. The CDR3, as DNA: TGTGCCATCAGTGAGTCGCATAGGGGGCGTTCACCCCTCCACTTT. The encoded protein is CAISESHRGRSPLHF.

The chain combines TRBV5-1 with TRBJ2-7, with D possibly being TRBD1 or TRBD2 (5 bases each). Germline V gene lookup returns CDR1 SGHRS and CDR2 YFSETQ. The CDR3 spans 11 residues. The V gene lost 8 bases and the J gene lost 3 bases, with 9 bases spanning the gap. In DNA, the CDR3 is TGCGCCAGTAGGGACCTCTACGAGCAGTACTTC. Translation gives CASRDLYEQYF.